Below, 27 T cell receptor beta chains from the same sample are listed, as sequenced in a study of T cells after yellow fever vaccination. TCRdb used MiXCR to reprocess the 5' RACE reads, holding one entry per CDR3 protein. This sample has approximately 580,000 distinct CDR3 sequences; about a sixth occur once, and the top ten carry around 15%. The sequencing here drew on PBMCs, taken 5 days after the first yellow fever vaccination. These receptors were obtained from a man aged 18 to 35 who received the YFV17D yellow fever vaccine.

The chain has TRBV7-2 and TRBJ2-3; 10 bases are shared with TRBD1. The V gene end was trimmed by 5 bases and the J gene end by 6 bases; junction bases not matched to a gene: 8. This CDR3 is built from 15 residues. In germline, CDR1 is SGHTA, CDR2 FQGNSA. The CDR3 region is CASSRDRGRRDTQYF. DNA for the CDR3: TGTGCCAGCAGCCGCGACAGGGGGCGTCGGGATACGCAGTATTTT.

This rearrangement joins TRBV9 to TRBJ1-3; D is unresolved. This CDR3 contains 13 residues. Deletions cut 3 bases from V and 4 bases from J, with 8 bases between. Germline CDR1 and CDR2: SGDLS and YYNGEE. CDR3 in DNA: TGTGCCAGCAGCGCCACCCGAGGAAACACCATATATTTT. This codes for CASSATRGNTIYF.

This clonotype was counted only a few times. The rearrangement links TRBV3-1 to TRBJ2-1, with D maybe TRBD2 (7 bases). CDR1 LGHDT and CDR2 YNNKEL come from the germline V gene (reference sequence). CDR3 length equals 16 residues. V dropped 1 base and J dropped 16 bases, with 26 bases sitting between them. CDR3 region: CASSQGARAGASPLFF. Written as DNA, the CDR3 is TGTGCCAGCAGCCAAGGGGCAAGGGCGGGGGCCTCCCCCCTATTCTTC.

This clonotype occurred a few times. The rearrangement links TRBV4-1 to TRBJ2-3; 9 positions agree with TRBD2. This CDR3 is built from 14 residues. The germline V gene has CDR1 MGHRA and CDR2 YSYEKL. The ends lost 6 bases at V and 3 bases at J; junction bases unmatched: 4. CDR3 amino acids: CASRWRGGTDTQYF. The CDR3 region has the DNA TGCGCCAGCAGGTGGCGGGGGGGAACAGATACGCAGTATTTT.

V gene TRBV4-1 combines with J gene TRBJ2-1; D uncertain. The V gene's germline CDR1 is MGHRA and CDR2 YSYEKL. V shed 5 bases and J shed 9 bases, with 11 bases lying between them. The CDR3 is made up of 12 amino acids. The CDR3 loop reads CASSFRMGEQFF. The CDR3 nucleotides read TGCGCCAGCAGCTTTAGGATGGGTGAGCAGTTCTTC.

This clonotype was seen a few times. The genes are TRBV20-1 and TRBJ1-2; tentatively, D is TRBD1 (5 bases). V gave up 3 bases and J gave up 13 bases, with 24 bases separating them. The V gene's germline CDR1 is DFQATT and CDR2 SNEGSKA (reference sequence). The CDR3 loop spans 14 amino acids. CDR3 DNA: TGCAGTGCTAGGGTTTCCGGCGGGACCCAGGTGGTCACCTTC. Protein sequence: CSARVSGGTQVVTF.

This clonotype has just a few counts. V and J are TRBV4-2 and TRBJ2-2; no clear D. The CDR3 spans 14 residues. Trimming took 3 bases from V and 9 from J, leaving 14 bases between them. Germline V lookup: CDR1 LGHNA, CDR2 YNFKEQ. The CDR3 loop is CASSQARMKRELFF. DNA for the CDR3: TGTGCCAGCAGCCAGGCTCGGATGAAGCGGGAGCTGTTTTTT.

The chain employs TRBV7-2 and TRBJ1-6; D is ambiguous. The length of the CDR3 is 16 residues. V gave up 1 base and J gave up 0 bases, with 7 bases separating them. In germline, CDR1 is SGHTA, CDR2 FQGNSA. CDR3 bases: TGTGCCAGCAGCTTAGTTGCGAGCTCCTATAATTCACCCCTCCACTTT. As protein: CASSLVASSYNSPLHF.

This chain links TRBV14 with TRBJ1-1; TRBD1 is a possible D gene (6 bases). CDR1 is SGHDN and CDR2 is FVKESK in the germline V gene. The CDR3 contains 13 residues. V lost 3 bases and J lost 5, with 10 bases in between. CDR3 nucleotide sequence: TGTGCCAGCAGCCAGAACAGGGAAACTGAAGCTTTCTTT. Its translation: CASSQNRETEAFF.

V and J are TRBV28 and TRBJ1-4; 10 positions agree with TRBD1. The V gene's germline CDR1 is MDHEN and CDR2 SYDVKM. The V gene end was trimmed by 6 bases and the J gene end by 6 bases; junction bases not matched to a gene: 4. This CDR3 region has 14 residues. The CDR3 loop reads CASRKGQGDEKLFF. CDR3 nucleotide sequence: TGTGCCAGCAGAAAAGGACAGGGGGATGAAAAACTGTTTTTT. Based on the CDR3 plus reference TRBV28 and TRBJ1-4, the full variable domain is DVKVTQSSRYLVKRTGEKVFLECVQDMDHENMFWYRQDPGLGLRLIYFSYDVKMKEKGDIPEGYSVSREKKERFSLILESASTNQTSMYLCASRKGQGDEKLFFGSGTQLSVL.

The chain combines TRBV28 with TRBJ2-1, with TRBD2 identical over 12 bases. The length of the CDR3 is 18 residues. Germline-derived CDR1 and CDR2 are MDHEN and SYDVKM. The V and J ends lost 7 bases and 2 bases, in that order; junction bases with no gene match: 12. CDR3 residues: CASTRGLAGGLAYNEQFF. For the CDR3, the DNA is TGTGCCAGCACTCGGGGCCTAGCGGGGGGGCTCGCCTACAATGAGCAGTTCTTC.

The V and J genes are TRBV5-1 and TRBJ2-7; D is unclear. The V end lost 4 bases, the J end lost 3 bases, and 14 bases lay between the germline ends. The CDR3 contains 14 residues. Germline V lookup: CDR1 SGHRS, CDR2 YFSETQ. The CDR3, as DNA: TGCGCCAGCAGCACTGCCACGGATATCTACGAGCAGTACTTC. Its translation: CASSTATDIYEQYF.

This clonotype was picked up many times. The rearrangement links TRBV5-4 to TRBJ2-2; 8 nucleotides match TRBD2. CDR3 length: 16 amino acids. The junction had 5 bases not matched to a gene; V was cut back by 2 bases and J by 2 bases. Germline V CDR1 and CDR2: SGHNT, YYREEE (reference sequence). CDR3 in DNA: TGTGCCAGCAGCTTAAGTAGCGGGGCCAACACCGGGGAGCTGTTTTTT. It translates to CASSLSSGANTGELFF.

V usage is TRBV15 and J usage is TRBJ1-5, with TRBD1 matching 10 bases. Germline CDR1 LNHNV, CDR2 YYDKDF (reference sequence). With V trimmed by 5 bases and J by 5 bases, 3 bases remained unmatched. The CDR3 totals 14 residues. The CDR3 sequence: CATSPDRGHQPQHF. CDR3 DNA sequence: TGTGCCACCAGCCCCGACAGGGGGCATCAGCCCCAGCATTTT.

This chain uses TRBV7-9 with TRBJ2-7; 7 bases are a match to TRBD1. V lost 4 bases and J lost 1; bases outside the gene matches: 10. The CDR3 contains 16 residues. Germline values: CDR1 SEHNR, CDR2 FQNEAQ (reference sequence). The CDR3 reads CASSSRDSPNSYEQYF. The DNA for the CDR3 is TGTGCCAGCAGCTCGAGGGACAGCCCTAATTCCTACGAGCAGTACTTC.

This clonotype turned up a few times. This chain links TRBV7-9 with TRBJ1-1; unclear D gene. The germline CDR1 and CDR2 sequences are SEHNR and FQNEAQ (reference sequence). The CDR3 totals 14 residues. V was pared by 1 base and J by 6 bases, with 12 bases between. The CDR3 sequence: CASSLVGSPAEAFF. In DNA, the CDR3 is TGTGCCAGCAGCTTAGTCGGCAGTCCGGCTGAAGCTTTCTTT.

The genes are TRBV2 and TRBJ1-1, with D perhaps TRBD1 (5 bases). CDR1 and CDR2 (germline): SNHLY, FYNNEI. This CDR3 comprises 15 residues. Trimming removed 2 bases at V and 0 bases at J, with 10 bases between. CDR3 residues: CASSERQLMNTEAFF. In DNA form, the CDR3 reads TGTGCCAGCAGTGAACGACAGCTCATGAACACTGAAGCTTTCTTT.

The chain couples TRBV5-6 to TRBJ1-1; possible D gene TRBD1, 5 bases. V lost 0 bases and J lost 0, with 15 bases in between. The CDR3 runs to 17 residues. From germline, CDR1 is SGHDT and CDR2 YYEEEE. As DNA, the CDR3 is TGTGCCAGCAGCTTGGAAAGGGGCCATACCCTGAACACTGAAGCTTTCTTT. It yields the protein CASSLERGHTLNTEAFF.

The CDR3 protein is CASSAGVEQFF. The CDR3 DNA is TGTGCCAGCAGCGCAGGGGTTGAGCAGTTCTTC. The J gene is TRBJ2-1, the V gene TRBV7-2, with TRBD1 as a possible D gene (6 bases). The V end was cut by 5 bases, the J end by 9 bases, with 8 bases between. CDR1 is SGHTA, CDR2 FQGNSA, per germline. The CDR3 contains 11 residues.

The chain combines TRBV5-8 with TRBJ2-3; 7 bases fit TRBD1. Germline CDR1 and CDR2: SGHTS and YDEGEE. This CDR3 region has 15 residues. V lost 5 bases to trimming and J lost 2 bases; unmatched junction nucleotides: 8. CDR3 region: CASSLTGEITDTQYF. The CDR3 DNA is TGTGCCAGCAGTTTAACAGGGGAAATCACAGATACGCAGTATTTT.

This clonotype appeared a few times. V gene TRBV28 combines with J gene TRBJ2-3, with no clear D. CDR1 and CDR2 from the germline V gene are MDHEN and SYDVKM. V was shortened by 3 bases and J by 4 bases, with 8 bases between the two germline ends. The CDR3 extends over 13 amino acids. The CDR3: CASSFKNPDTQYF. CDR3 sequence (DNA): TGTGCCAGCAGTTTTAAGAACCCAGATACGCAGTATTTT.

A few counts support this clonotype. The V call is TRBV7-8, the J call TRBJ2-3; D not certain. Germline V lookup: CDR1 SGHVS, CDR2 FQNEAQ. The V end was cut by 5 bases, the J end by 4 bases, with 13 bases between. This CDR3 contains 14 residues. The CDR3 loop is CASSPSARADTQYF. CDR3 nucleotide sequence: TGTGCCAGCAGCCCGTCCGCGCGTGCAGATACGCAGTATTTT. Looking up the rest from reference TRBV7-8 and TRBJ2-3 gives the full variable domain: GAGVSQSPRYKVAKRGQDVALRCDPISGHVSLFWYQQALGQGPEFLTYFQNEAQLDKSGLPSDRFFAERPEGSVSTLKIQRTQQEDSAVYLCASSPSARADTQYFGPGTRLTVL.

V and J are TRBV6-2 or TRBV6-3 and TRBJ2-7; D is tentatively TRBD1 or TRBD2 (5 bases each). Germline V gene sequence: CDR1 MNHEY, CDR2 SVGEGT. The CDR3 sequence is 15 residues long. Trimming cost V 6 bases and J 2 bases, with 17 bases left between them. Here the CDR3 DNA reads TGTGCCAGCAGGCTCCGGGACGGCCACCCCTACGAGCAGTACTTC. Translating gives CASRLRDGHPYEQYF.

In this sample, this clonotype turned up a few times. The chain employs TRBV5-1 and TRBJ1-2; 7 nucleotides agree with TRBD1. Unmatched junction bases numbered 4, after V lost 3 bases and J lost 8 bases. The CDR3 is made up of 12 amino acids. The V gene's germline CDR1 is SGHRS and CDR2 YFSETQ. This CDR3 is CASSSGQAGYTF. The CDR3 DNA reads as TGCGCCAGCAGCTCAGGACAGGCCGGCTACACCTTC.

This clonotype was observed a handful of times. This rearrangement joins TRBV2 to TRBJ2-3; TRBD1 aligns across 9 bases. The junction had 3 bases not matched to a gene; V was cut back by 4 bases and J by 4 bases. Germline values: CDR1 SNHLY, CDR2 FYNNEI. The length of the CDR3 is 14 residues. The CDR3: CASSADRGSDTQYF. CDR3 nucleotide sequence: TGTGCCAGCAGTGCTGACAGGGGGTCAGATACGCAGTATTTT.

This clonotype was counted only a few times. This chain uses TRBV12-3 or TRBV12-4 with TRBJ1-2; D not certain. Deletions cut 7 bases from V and 6 bases from J, with 21 bases between. The CDR3 has 15 residues. The CDR3 region has the DNA TGTGCCAGCAACCTTCTGGGGTCGGCTGACGATGGCTACACCTTC. Its translation is CASNLLGSADDGYTF.

This chain uses TRBV29-1 with TRBJ1-5, with unresolved D. The CDR3 extends over 13 amino acids. V was trimmed by 0 bases and J by 8 bases, leaving 11 bases between them. CDR1 SQVTM and CDR2 ANQGSEA come from the germline V gene. The CDR3 DNA reads as TGCAGCGTTGAAGAGGGTCCCACGAAGCCCCAGCATTTT. The encoded protein is CSVEEGPTKPQHF.